These 19 T cell receptor beta chains were sequenced from one sample in a study of glioma-infiltrating T cells. TCR alpha and beta CDR3 regions were amplified from RNA using iRepertoire nested multiplex PCR. TCRdb called the multiplex PCR reads again in MiXCR, with one record for every CDR3 protein. In the table there are around 350,000 distinct CDR3 sequences, around 38% of which are singletons. The sample was glioma tissue, nonneoplastic brain tissue, or PBMCs (not recorded which). The receptors were sampled from a human donor with low-grade glioma or glioblastoma, undergoing nonglioma brain surgery, or in good health (not recorded which).

The chain joins TRBV7-2 to TRBJ2-1; 7 bases are a match to TRBD2. This CDR3 has 13 amino acids. Germline V gives CDR1 SGHTA, CDR2 FQGNSA. V was clipped by 8 bases and J by 7 bases; unmatched bases: 8. Here the CDR3 DNA reads TGTGCCAGCGGGAAAGCGGGGTTGAATGAGCAGTTCTTC. Encoded protein: CASGKAGLNEQFF.

V usage is TRBV20-1 and J usage is TRBJ2-1; D remains ambiguous. CDR3 length: 13 amino acids. Germline V gene sequence: CDR1 DFQATT, CDR2 SNEGSKA (reference sequence). V was clipped by 5 bases and J by 2 bases, with 10 bases between them. The CDR3 is CSAPFWTYNEQFF. In nucleotides, the CDR3 is TGCAGTGCTCCGTTCTGGACCTACAATGAGCAGTTCTTC.

This rearrangement joins TRBV3-1 to TRBJ2-5, with D possibly matching TRBD2 (6 bases). The V end lost 1 base, the J end lost 2 bases, and 8 bases lay between the germline ends. There are 14 residues in the CDR3. The germline gives CDR1 LGHDT, CDR2 YNNKEL (reference sequence). The CDR3 nucleotides read TGTGCCAGCAGCCAAGTTCGGGGGCAAGAGACCCAGTACTTC. Translation: CASSQVRGQETQYF.

On this clonotype: This sequence may be a read error, since a much larger clone differs from it by one base. The chain employs TRBV20-1 and TRBJ2-7; weak D call: TRBD2 (5 bases). In germline, CDR1 is DFQATT, CDR2 SNEGSKA (reference sequence). The V gene lost 3 bases and the J gene lost 4 bases, with 10 bases spanning the gap. The CDR3 loop spans 12 amino acids. CDR3 bases: TGCAGTGCTAGCGAGGGAGTATACGAGCAGTACTTC. It yields the protein CSASEGVYEQYF.

This clonotype has a handful of counts. Relative to the germline gene, one junction end is altered; a read error may explain this. The rearrangement joins TRBV7-9 to TRBJ2-5; D unclear. CDR3 size: 9 residues. Germline V gives CDR1 SEHNR, CDR2 FQNEAQ (reference sequence). The CDR3 DNA reads as TGTGCCAGCAGCTCGTCGGTAAACTTC. Translation gives CASSSSVNF.

The chain recombines TRBV10-3 with TRBJ1-2; TRBD1 matches 9 bases. Germline assignment: CDR1 ENHRY and CDR2 SYGVKD. V trimming: 9 bases; J trimming: 5 bases; junction bases outside the gene matches: 10. The CDR3 loop spans 14 amino acids. Here the CDR3 reads CAIRPGQGIYGYTF. DNA for the CDR3: TGTGCCATTCGCCCGGGACAGGGAATATATGGCTACACCTTC.

The gene calls are TRBV20-1 and TRBJ1-2; D is ambiguous. The V gene lost 0 bases and the J gene lost 4 bases, with 9 bases spanning the gap. This CDR3 region has 13 residues. CDR1 and CDR2 (germline): DFQATT, SNEGSKA (reference sequence). The CDR3 sequence is CSARDRVGYGYTF. CDR3 nucleotides: TGCAGTGCTAGAGATCGGGTAGGCTATGGCTACACCTTC.

The sample holds a few counts of this clonotype. V gene TRBV4-3 combines with J gene TRBJ1-2; D gene unclear. Deletions cut 0 bases from V and 3 bases from J, with 11 bases between. Germline CDR1 is LGHNA and CDR2 is YSLEER. The CDR3 extends over 15 amino acids. The CDR3, as DNA: TGCGCCAGCAGCCAAGATGGGTGGGGTGACTATGGCTACACCTTC. Encoded protein: CASSQDGWGDYGYTF.

Concerning this clonotype itself: A much larger clone differs by one base, so this may be a read error. J is TRBJ2-3 and V is TRBV18, with TRBD1 matching 7 bases. CDR1 is KGHSH and CDR2 is LQKENI in the germline V gene. The CDR3 totals 13 residues. CDR3 nucleotide sequence: TGTGCCAGCTCACGGGGACAGTCAGATACGGAGTATTTT. Translated: CASSRGQSDTEYF.

The chain links TRBV20-1 to TRBJ2-7, with 8 bases matching TRBD2. V trimming: 0 bases; J trimming: 4 bases; junction bases outside the gene matches: 14. The CDR3 sequence is 17 residues long. In germline, CDR1 is DFQATT, CDR2 SNEGSKA (reference sequence). CDR3 sequence: CSARDTGGRFSGYEQYF. CDR3 nucleotides: TGCAGTGCTAGAGATACGGGCGGGAGGTTTAGTGGGTACGAGCAGTACTTC.

This clonotype was picked up a small number of times. The V call is TRBV2, the J call TRBJ2-3; 9 nucleotides match TRBD2. The CDR3 has 15 residues. In germline, CDR1 is SNHLY, CDR2 FYNNEI. The V gene end was trimmed by 3 bases and the J gene end by 4 bases; junction bases not matched to a gene: 5. The DNA for the CDR3 is TGTGCCAGCAGTGACGGCGGGAGGGCCCCAGATACGCAGTATTTT. This encodes CASSDGGRAPDTQYF. The whole variable domain, remainder taken from reference TRBV2 and TRBJ2-3, is EPEVTQTPSHQVTQMGQEVILRCVPISNHLYFYWYRQILGQKVEFLVSFYNNEISEKSEIFDDQFSVERPDGSNFTLKIRSTKLEDSAMYFCASSDGGRAPDTQYFGPGTRLTVL.

This clonotype showed up many times. The chain is built from TRBV6-1 and TRBJ2-5; D gene uncertain. Germline CDR1 and CDR2: MNHNS and SASEGT. Trimming took off 7 bases at V and 3 bases at J, with 12 bases between the two ends. There are 13 residues in the CDR3. The CDR3 loop reads CASTKGIEETQYF. CDR3 sequence (DNA): TGTGCCAGCACAAAGGGTATTGAAGAGACCCAGTACTTC.

This clonotype has just a few counts. The chain links TRBV20-1 to TRBJ2-5; D is perhaps TRBD1 (5 bases). CDR3 length equals 13 residues. Trimming left V 0 bases short and J 2 bases short, with 7 bases between. Germline CDR1 is DFQATT and CDR2 is SNEGSKA (reference sequence). CDR3 nucleotides: TGCAGTGCTAGAGACGACAGACAAGAGACCCAGTACTTC. The encoded protein is CSARDDRQETQYF.

Details on this clonotype: A much larger clone differs from this one at a single base, so this may be a read error. The chain uses TRBV20-1 and TRBJ2-1, with a tentative D call TRBD1 (6 bases). Germline V gene data show CDR1 as DFQATT and CDR2 as SNEGSKA (reference sequence). The CDR3 has 13 residues. The chain's CDR3 is CSALGANGNERFF. DNA for the CDR3: TGCAGTGCTCTGGGGGCAAACGGGAATGAGCGGTTCTTC.

With respect to this clonotype: It may be a read error: a sequence one base away is much more abundant. The CDR3, as DNA: TGTGCCAGCACAACAGCCTCCTCCTACGAGCAGTTCTTC. The encoded protein is CASTTASSYEQFF. This sequence joins TRBV7-2 and TRBJ2-1; no clear D. The CDR3 loop spans 13 amino acids. Germline lookup yields CDR1 SGHTA and CDR2 FQGNSA. Trimming stripped 7 bases from V and 10 bases from J, with 17 bases between.

The chain links TRBV2 to TRBJ2-5; TRBD1 aligns across 8 bases. The germline CDR1 and CDR2 sequences are SNHLY and FYNNEI. The CDR3 has 13 amino acids. Trimming at V came to 9 bases and at J to 4 bases, leaving 7 bases not matched to a gene. CDR3 DNA: TGTGCCAGACAGGGGGAAATTGGAGAGACCCAGTACTTC. Its protein is CARQGEIGETQYF. Supplemented by reference TRBV2 and TRBJ2-5, the full variable domain reads EPEVTQTPSHQVTQMGQEVILRCVPISNHLYFYWYRQILGQKVEFLVSFYNNEISEKSEIFDDQFSVERPDGSNFTLKIRSTKLEDSAMYFCARQGEIGETQYFGPGTRLLVL.

There are many counts of this clonotype. The V gene is TRBV27, the J gene TRBJ2-7, with 9 bases matching TRBD2. V trimming: 2 bases; J trimming: 0 bases; junction bases outside the gene matches: 11. In germline, CDR1 is MNHEY, CDR2 SMNVEV (reference sequence). CDR3 size: 18 residues. In DNA form, the CDR3 reads TGTGCCAGCAGTTTACTACCCCCCCGGACTAGCGTCTCCTACGAGCAGTACTTC. This gives the protein CASSLLPPRTSVSYEQYF.

Details on this clonotype: The CDR3 ends on some other residue instead of the conserved phenylalanine or tryptophan, so this is likely a read error. The V gene is TRBV24-1, the J gene TRBJ2-7, with 15 bases that match TRBD2. The length of the CDR3 is 16 residues. Germline V gene sequence: CDR1 KGHDR, CDR2 SFDVKD. V lost 3 bases to trimming and J lost 5 bases; unmatched junction nucleotides: 4. The CDR3: CATSDGLAGGIHEQYL. The CDR3 DNA reads TGTGCCACCAGTGATGGACTAGCGGGAGGGATCCACGAGCAGTACCTC.

This clonotype showed up just a few times. The J gene is TRBJ2-1, the V gene TRBV20-1; D is unclear. The length of the CDR3 is 13 residues. Per germline, CDR1 DFQATT and CDR2 SNEGSKA (reference sequence). Trimming shortened V by 3 bases and J by 0 bases, and 6 bases separated the two germline ends. Here the CDR3 DNA reads TGCAGTGCTAGTTGGGGCTCCTACAATGAGCAGTTCTTC. Protein product: CSASWGSYNEQFF.